The 5 T cell receptor beta chains listed next were all sequenced from one sample in a study of shared clonotypes between healthy human individuals. CD45RO negativity and positive selection for CCR7 defined naive CD8 cells, a population that excluded terminally differentiated effector memory CD45RA+ cells. The table came from immunoSEQ multiplex PCR; TCRdb's copy has only in-frame clones and leaves some out. The sample records over 750,000 clones, 96% being singletons. Sequencing input: naive CD8+ T cells sorted from blood. All receptors derive from a man aged 25 to 45 in good health.

This clone was recorded a few times. The chain employs TRBV27 and TRBJ2-1; no reliable D call. V was cut by 1 base and J by 9 bases, with 7 bases left in between. There are 12 residues in the CDR3. Germline CDR1 MNHEY, CDR2 SMNVEV (reference sequence). CDR3 sequence reads: CASSLFGFEQFF. The CDR3 region has the DNA TGTGCCAGCAGTTTATTCGGGTTTGAGCAGTTCTTC.

V usage is TRBV7-9 and J usage is TRBJ2-5; possible D gene TRBD2, 5 bases. This CDR3 is 16 amino acids long. Trimming stripped 2 bases from V and 1 base from J, with 14 bases between. The germline V gene encodes CDR1 SEHNR and CDR2 FQNEAQ (reference sequence). The CDR3 reads CASSLTPIGVQETQYF. In nucleotides, the CDR3 is TGTGCCAGCAGCTTAACCCCCATCGGGGTCCAAGAGACCCAGTACTTC.

The chain has TRBV11-2 and TRBJ2-5, with D unresolved. Trimming left V 8 bases short and J 0 bases short, with 7 bases between. CDR1 and CDR2 (germline): SGHAT, FQNNGV. This CDR3 is built from 12 residues. The CDR3 is CASQMYQETQYF. In DNA, the CDR3 is TGTGCCAGCCAGATGTACCAAGAGACCCAGTACTTC.

The V call is TRBV15, the J call TRBJ2-7, with no clear D. The CDR3 runs to 13 residues. With 0 bases removed from V and 6 bases from J, the gap between germline ends came to 9 bases. Germline CDR1 and CDR2: LNHNV and YYDKDF (reference sequence). The DNA for the CDR3 is TGTGCCACCAGCAGAGAGCGCGGCCCCGAGCAGTACTTC. This encodes CATSRERGPEQYF.

The chain uses TRBV27 and TRBJ2-1, with D possibly TRBD2 on 5 matching bases. In germline, CDR1 is MNHEY, CDR2 SMNVEV (reference sequence). V was shortened by 5 bases and J by 2 bases, with 19 bases between the two germline ends. The CDR3 spans 17 residues. CDR3 coding DNA: TGTGCCAGCAGTCCAGATCGCGTAGCGTTCCCCTACAATGAGCAGTTCTTC. Amino acid sequence: CASSPDRVAFPYNEQFF.